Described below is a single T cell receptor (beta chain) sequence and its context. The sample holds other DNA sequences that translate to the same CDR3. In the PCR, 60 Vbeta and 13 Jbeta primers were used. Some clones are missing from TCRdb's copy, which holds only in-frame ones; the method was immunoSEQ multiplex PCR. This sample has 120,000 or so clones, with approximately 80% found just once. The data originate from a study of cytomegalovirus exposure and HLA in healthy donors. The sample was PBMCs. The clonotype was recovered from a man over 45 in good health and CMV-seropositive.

CDR3 bases: TGTGCCAGCTCACCGGGACTAGCGGGAAACACCGGGGAGCTGTTTTTT. Protein sequence: CASSPGLAGNTGELFF. The chain couples TRBV18 to TRBJ2-2; TRBD2 agrees at 13 bases. The germline V gene encodes CDR1 KGHSH and CDR2 LQKENI. The length of the CDR3 is 16 residues. The V and J ends lost 3 bases and 2 bases, in that order; junction bases with no gene match: 0.